The 8 T cell receptor beta chains below come from one sample, sequenced in a study of a mutant IDH1 vaccine in newly diagnosed glioma (dated by TCRdb to about 2021). The sample's time point, from its label and the paper: week 47, end of study. Each vaccine dose was 300 ug of a 20-mer mutant IDH1 peptide in Montanide, given subcutaneously with topical imiquimod. These TCRs are of unknown antigen specificity. Libraries came from the immunoSEQ multiplex PCR assay. Imported from immuneACCESS, the table was reduced by TCRdb to in-frame sequences with V and J called. These copies leave out some clones; in studies compared against another copy, an unresolved V gene accounts for under half, and the cause of the remainder is not known. This sample holds 10,000 to 15,000 clones; around three quarters were observed only once. The ten most abundant clones make up roughly 4% of the sample. The sequencing here drew on PBMCs, taken from a glioma patient whose treatment included an IDH1 peptide vaccine. These receptors were collected from a woman aged 40 to 50 with glioma.

The V gene is TRBV10-3, the J gene TRBJ2-1; D not resolved. The CDR3 runs to 14 residues. Germline CDR1 reads ENHRY; CDR2 reads SYGVKD. The ends were cut back, 10 bases at V and 8 bases at J, with 21 bases in the middle. CDR3 sequence: CATLPRGGEDEQFF. CDR3 coding DNA: TGTGCCACCCTCCCCCGTGGTGGAGAAGATGAGCAGTTCTTC.

The chain recombines TRBV19 with TRBJ1-2; 10 bases are a match to TRBD1. The J segment lost 7 bases and the V segment lost 6 bases, leaving 5 bases of the junction unmatched. The CDR3 has 13 residues. Germline lookup yields CDR1 LNHDA and CDR2 SQIVND (reference sequence). The CDR3 DNA reads as TGTGCCAGTAGCACAGGGACAGGGGTTGGCTACACCTTC. Translation gives CASSTGTGVGYTF.

This clone is a singleton in its sample. The rearrangement uses TRBV4-1 and TRBJ2-4, with D maybe TRBD2 (5 bases). The germline V gene encodes CDR1 MGHRA and CDR2 YSYEKL. The CDR3 loop spans 15 amino acids. V lost 4 bases to trimming and J lost 8 bases, with 18 bases between them. The CDR3 here is CASSLAWRSGDIQYF. In DNA form, the CDR3 reads TGCGCCAGCAGCCTAGCCTGGCGGTCCGGGGACATTCAGTACTTC.

This chain joins TRBV7-6 and TRBJ1-1; the D is unclear. V was shortened by 5 bases and J by 0 bases, with 16 bases between the two germline ends. The CDR3 length is 16 residues. The germline V gene encodes CDR1 SGHVS and CDR2 FNYEAQ. This chain's CDR3 is CASSLGVARLNTEAFF. The CDR3, as DNA: TGTGCCAGCAGCCTGGGTGTCGCGCGGTTGAACACTGAAGCTTTCTTT.

The chain joins TRBV28 to TRBJ1-5; D may be TRBD1 (5 bases). This CDR3 has 14 amino acids. Germline CDR1 and CDR2: MDHEN and SYDVKM. The V and J ends lost 8 bases and 1 base respectively, with 12 bases between them. CDR3 bases: TGTGCCAGCGAGCAGGGATTGAGCAATCAGCCCCAGCATTTT. Protein: CASEQGLSNQPQHF. The full variable domain, with the rest looked up from reference TRBV28 and TRBJ1-5, is DVKVTQSSRYLVKRTGEKVFLECVQDMDHENMFWYRQDPGLGLRLIYFSYDVKMKEKGDIPEGYSVSREKKERFSLILESASTNQTSMYLCASEQGLSNQPQHFGDGTRLSIL.

The V call is TRBV5-6, the J call TRBJ1-2, with a tentative D call TRBD1 (5 bases). The CDR3 extends over 13 amino acids. Deletions cut 0 bases from V and 5 bases from J, with 8 bases between. Per the germline V gene, CDR1 is SGHDT and CDR2 is YYEEEE. CDR3 residues: CASSLAGQYGYTF. DNA of the CDR3: TGTGCCAGCAGCTTGGCGGGGCAATATGGCTACACCTTC.

This clone appeared a single time. The chain links TRBV6-5 to TRBJ2-3; D possibly corresponds to TRBD1 (5 bases). Germline V gene sequence: CDR1 MNHEY, CDR2 SVGAGI. The CDR3 has 13 residues. The V and J ends lost 6 bases and 8 bases respectively, with 15 bases between them. The CDR3 loop reads CASRPTGIITQYF. The CDR3 coding sequence is TGTGCCAGCAGGCCCACAGGAATAATTACGCAGTATTTT.

The chain carries TRBV9 and TRBJ1-2; TRBD1 might be the D (6 bases). The CDR3 totals 14 residues. The germline V gene has CDR1 SGDLS and CDR2 YYNGEE. V lost 7 bases and J lost 0, with 13 bases in between. CDR3 coding DNA: TGTGCCAGCGGAGGGGGGCCTCCTAACTATGGCTACACCTTC. Encoded protein: CASGGGPPNYGYTF.